This T cell receptor (beta chain) was identified during a study of blood T cell repertoires in COVID-19. For the study at large: Acute and convalescent COVID-19 specimens originated in the United States, Italy and Spain. In each case, the material was cDNA or gDNA derived from T cells, B-cell-depleted T cells, or PBMCs.

Per the original data handling: Reference gene primer amplification gave nucleated cell count estimates. TCRdb keeps only in-frame clones here, not all; method: immunoSEQ multiplex PCR. The V and J calls and clone size were taken over from that table, and D and trimming were inferred from the DNA. The data hold 45,000 to 55,000 clones, with roughly 84% observed a single time. The CDR3 has 14 residues. CDR1 and CDR2 (germline): MGHRA, YSYEKL. The V segment lost 0 bases and the J segment 7 bases; nucleotides outside the gene matches: 2. This clone has more than one count but fewer than ten. Material for sequencing was peripheral blood. The clonotype was recovered from a man aged 50 or older with active COVID-19. The genes are TRBV4-1 and TRBJ2-3; 9 bases line up with TRBD1. The CDR3 loop reads CASSQEDRGNTQYF. CDR3 coding DNA: TGCGCCAGCAGCCAAGAAGACAGGGGGAATACGCAGTATTTT.